The 11 T cell receptor beta chains below were found in one sample sequenced in a study of cytomegalovirus exposure and HLA in healthy donors. The PCR ran on 60 Vbeta and 13 Jbeta primers. Generated by immunoSEQ multiplex PCR, the TCRdb table keeps only in-frame clones and is missing some. Its table records fewer than 95,000 clones. The specimen was PBMCs. The source of these receptors is a woman aged 40-49 years in good health and CMV-seropositive.

This chain connects TRBV5-5 to TRBJ1-4; 8 positions match TRBD1. V lost 2 bases and J lost 5; bases outside the gene matches: 5. Germline CDR1 and CDR2: SGHKS and YYEKEE (reference sequence). The CDR3 is 15 amino acids. CDR3 bases: TGTGCCAGCAGCTTCGGACAGGGTGGAAATGAAAAACTGTTTTTT. It specifies CASSFGQGGNEKLFF. Using reference TRBV5-5 and TRBJ1-4 for the parts outside the CDR3, the full variable domain is DAGVTQSPTHLIKTRGQQVTLRCSPISGHKSVSWYQQVLGQGPQFIFQYYEKEERGRGNFPDRFSARQFPNYSSELNVNALLLGDSALYLCASSFGQGGNEKLFFGSGTQLSVL.

V gene TRBV29-1 combines with J gene TRBJ2-2; 8 bases fit TRBD1. Germline values: CDR1 SQVTM, CDR2 ANQGSEA. The CDR3 has 16 amino acids. The V segment lost 5 bases and the J segment 3 bases; nucleotides outside the gene matches: 11. CDR3 in DNA: TGCAGCGTTCGCTCGGCGGACAGGGAGGACACCGGGGAGCTGTTTTTT. Translating gives CSVRSADREDTGELFF.

The rearrangement uses TRBV7-8 and TRBJ2-3; 7 positions agree with TRBD1. Germline V gene data show CDR1 as SGHVS and CDR2 as FQNEAQ. The CDR3 extends over 18 amino acids. Trimming removed 1 base from V and 0 bases from J; junction bases left unmatched: 10. The CDR3 sequence is CASSLVTAGTASTDTQYF. The CDR3 region has the DNA TGTGCCAGCAGCTTAGTGACAGCCGGGACAGCTAGCACAGATACGCAGTATTTT. Together with reference TRBV7-8 and TRBJ2-3, the CDR3 gives the full variable domain: GAGVSQSPRYKVAKRGQDVALRCDPISGHVSLFWYQQALGQGPEFLTYFQNEAQLDKSGLPSDRFFAERPEGSVSTLKIQRTQQEDSAVYLCASSLVTAGTASTDTQYFGPGTRLTVL.

This chain links TRBV9 with TRBJ2-7, with 11 bases aligning to TRBD2. Germline CDR1 and CDR2: SGDLS and YYNGEE. Germline trimming cut 0 bases from V and 10 bases from J; bases unmatched to any gene: 6. The CDR3 length is 14 residues. The CDR3 spells CASSVESSGGAQYF. CDR3 sequence (DNA): TGTGCCAGCAGCGTAGAAAGTAGCGGGGGGGCCCAGTACTTC.

This chain joins TRBV6-7 and TRBJ1-2, with TRBD1 matching over 8 bases. TRBV6-7 is annotated as an ORF whose role is uncertain. V dropped 9 bases and J dropped 7; count of bases not matched to a gene: 10. The CDR3 sequence is 13 residues long. The chain's CDR3 is CARDRERVGGYTF. The CDR3 nucleotides read TGTGCCAGGGACAGGGAACGGGTGGGTGGCTACACCTTC.

The genes are TRBV7-9 and TRBJ1-4, with 9 bases identical to TRBD1. Germline V gives CDR1 SEHNR, CDR2 FQNEAQ (reference sequence). This CDR3 region has 15 residues. With V trimmed by 5 bases and J by 7 bases, 8 bases remained unmatched. This chain's CDR3 is CASSPQGAIGEKLFF. CDR3 DNA sequence: TGTGCCAGCAGCCCACAGGGGGCGATCGGTGAAAAACTGTTTTTT.

The rearrangement links TRBV7-2 to TRBJ2-2; TRBD1 might be the D (6 bases). The ends were cut back, 5 bases at V and 4 bases at J, with 20 bases in the middle. The CDR3 runs 17 residues. Germline V gene data show CDR1 as SGHTA and CDR2 as FQGNSA. The CDR3 loop reads CASSPYQSGTSTGELFF. The DNA of the CDR3 is TGTGCCAGCAGCCCGTATCAATCCGGGACAAGCACCGGGGAGCTGTTTTTT. Filled out from reference TRBV7-2 and TRBJ2-2, the complete variable domain reads GAGVSQSPSNKVTEKGKDVELRCDPISGHTALYWYRQSLGQGLEFLIYFQGNSAPDKSGLPSDRFSAERTGGSVSTLTIQRTQQEDSAVYLCASSPYQSGTSTGELFFGEGSRLTVL.

The CDR3 DNA is TGTGCCAGCAGCCCACCTATACCGGGACAGGGGAACACCGGGGAGCTGTTTTTT. As protein: CASSPPIPGQGNTGELFF. The chain joins TRBV11-3 to TRBJ2-2, with 9 bases aligning to TRBD1. After removal of 5 bases from V and 1 base from J, the junction contained 11 bases not matched to a gene. From germline, CDR1 is SGHNT and CDR2 YENEEA. There are 18 residues in the CDR3.

The rearrangement joins TRBV29-1 to TRBJ2-5; 8 bases are shared with TRBD2. CDR3 length: 14 amino acids. CDR1 SQVTM and CDR2 ANQGSEA come from the germline V gene. The V segment lost 4 bases and the J segment 3 bases; nucleotides outside the gene matches: 7. Written as DNA, the CDR3 is TGCAGCGTTGGGAGCGGGGGTGTCAAAGAGACCCAGTACTTC. Translated, it gives CSVGSGGVKETQYF.

V and J are TRBV25-1 and TRBJ2-5; 13 bases agree with TRBD2. Germline V gene data show CDR1 as MGHDK and CDR2 as SYGVNS. V lost 1 base, J lost 5 bases, and 10 bases stayed unmatched. The CDR3 has 18 residues. The DNA for the CDR3 is TGTGCCAGCAGTGAATGGGGACTAGCGGGACCCCGAAGGGAGACCCAGTACTTC. The encoded protein is CASSEWGLAGPRRETQYF.

The chain combines TRBV29-1 with TRBJ2-7, with 8 bases identical to TRBD1. The CDR3 runs 13 residues. With 7 bases clipped from V and 3 bases from J, the junction kept 8 bases outside the gene matches. CDR1 is SQVTM and CDR2 is ANQGSEA in the germline V gene. CDR3 sequence: CSAIDRGGYEQYF. The CDR3 region has the DNA TGCAGCGCAATCGACAGGGGTGGCTACGAGCAGTACTTC.